The 23 T cell receptor beta chains presented below share a single source sample, sequenced in a study of blood T cells in healthy people across ages. Through a sample-barcoded 5' primer and a J-beta primer mix, a second PCR was run for roughly 6 to 12 cycles. TCRdb recomputed calls from the 5' RACE reads with MiXCR, one row per CDR3 protein. The data contain about 1.5 million distinct CDR3 sequences, about 42% of them seen just once; the ten biggest clones take up more than 4%. The sequenced sample was blood. Every receptor here comes from a woman younger than 35 in good health.

This clonotype was detected only once. The chain uses TRBV5-1 and TRBJ1-1; D remains ambiguous. This CDR3 comprises 14 residues. The ends were cut back, 4 bases at V and 1 base at J, with 11 bases in the middle. Germline values: CDR1 SGHRS, CDR2 YFSETQ. The CDR3: CASSPGPSNTEAFF. The CDR3 DNA sequence: TGCGCCAGCAGCCCCGGACCCTCGAACACTGAAGCTTTCTTT.

Remarks on this clonotype: One end of the junction fails to match germline, which may point to a read error. The rearrangement links TRBV10-3 to TRBJ2-7; 8 nucleotides match TRBD2. The V gene's germline CDR1 is ENHRY and CDR2 SYGVKD. This CDR3 has 14 amino acids. The CDR3 is CVISEGRGVYEQYF. As DNA, the CDR3 is TGTGTCATCAGTGAGGGGCGGGGGGTATACGAGCAGTACTTC.

The rearrangement uses TRBV10-3 and TRBJ1-5; perhaps TRBD1 as D (6 bases). The CDR3 spans 15 residues. Germline CDR1 reads ENHRY; CDR2 reads SYGVKD. The V end was cut by 3 bases, the J end by 7 bases, with 16 bases between. CDR3 residues: CAISERQGSRQPQHF. DNA for the CDR3: TGTGCCATCAGTGAAAGGCAGGGGTCTCGGCAGCCCCAGCATTTT.

The rearrangement joins TRBV20-1 to TRBJ1-2; D gene ambiguous. The CDR3 contains 14 residues. Deletions cut 2 bases from V and 1 base from J, with 11 bases between. Per the germline V gene, CDR1 is DFQATT and CDR2 is SNEGSKA (reference sequence). This chain's CDR3 is CSARPELINYGYTF. The CDR3 bases are TGCAGTGCTAGACCAGAGCTCATTAACTATGGCTACACCTTC.

The chain combines TRBV29-1 with TRBJ1-1; D is unresolved. The CDR3 consists of 14 residues. The germline V and J ends were trimmed by 3 bases and 2 bases, with 13 bases remaining between them. Germline V gives CDR1 SQVTM, CDR2 ANQGSEA. In DNA form, the CDR3 reads TGCAGCGTTGAGTCTCGTGCGAAAAACACTGAAGCTTTCTTT. Translated, it gives CSVESRAKNTEAFF.

This clonotype was found a few times. The gene calls are TRBV7-9 and TRBJ1-4; D not resolved. CDR3 length: 15 amino acids. With 3 bases removed from V and 5 bases from J, the gap between germline ends came to 13 bases. The V gene's germline CDR1 is SEHNR and CDR2 FQNEAQ (reference sequence). As DNA, the CDR3 is TGTGCCAGCAGCTTGAGTAGAGGCCCCAATGAAAAACTGTTTTTT. This translates into CASSLSRGPNEKLFF. Full variable domain (remainder filled in from reference TRBV7-9 and TRBJ1-4): DTGVSQNPRHKITKRGQNVTFRCDPISEHNRLYWYRQTLGQGPEFLTYFQNEAQLEKSRLLSDRFSAERPKGSFSTLEIQRTEQGDSAMYLCASSLSRGPNEKLFFGSGTQLSVL.

The CDR3 DNA follows: TGTGCCAGCAGCCTTTTGCCGGGTGAGCAGTTCTTC. Translation: CASSLLPGEQFF. The V call is TRBV4-2, the J call TRBJ2-1; D gene unclear. CDR3 length: 12 amino acids. The V end was cut by 4 bases, the J end by 9 bases, with 10 bases between. CDR1 is LGHNA and CDR2 is YNFKEQ in the germline V gene.

The chain links TRBV15 to TRBJ2-5; D call uncertain. TRBJ2-7 matches the DNA end more closely, so the J call is doubtful. Germline values: CDR1 LNHNV, CDR2 YYDKDF (reference sequence). CDR3 length equals 16 residues. The CDR3 region has the DNA TGTGCCACCAGCAGAGATCAAGGCCCTTCCTCGTACGAGCAGTACTTC. Translated, it gives CATSRDQGPSSYEQYF.

This chain joins TRBV12-3 or TRBV12-4 and TRBJ1-1; 7 bases map to TRBD1. CDR3 length: 15 amino acids. V was pared by 4 bases and J by 5 bases, with 10 bases of the junction left unmatched. CDR3: CASSSQGPQGTEAFF. CDR3 coding DNA: TGTGCCAGCAGTTCACAGGGGCCCCAAGGTACTGAAGCTTTCTTT.

The genes are TRBV5-1 and TRBJ2-7; D perhaps matches TRBD1 (6 bases). Germline assignment: CDR1 SGHRS and CDR2 YFSETQ. The CDR3 is made up of 14 amino acids. V gave up 6 bases and J gave up 3 bases, with 16 bases separating them. The CDR3 sequence: CASTTTGSNYEQYF. CDR3 DNA sequence: TGCGCCAGCACCACCACAGGGAGCAACTACGAGCAGTACTTC. Using reference TRBV5-1 and TRBJ2-7 for the parts outside the CDR3, the full variable domain is KAGVTQTPRYLIKTRGQQVTLSCSPISGHRSVSWYQQTPGQGLQFLFEYFSETQRNKGNFPGRFSGRQFSNSRSEMNVSTLELGDSALYLCASTTTGSNYEQYFGPGTRLTVT.

This chain joins TRBV27 and TRBJ2-5; D is ambiguous. The CDR3 has 15 residues. Germline V gives CDR1 MNHEY, CDR2 SMNVEV (reference sequence). Trimming took 0 bases from V and 5 from J, leaving 13 bases between them. The CDR3: CASSLSRHLRETQYF. The CDR3, as DNA: TGTGCCAGCAGTTTATCGCGGCATCTTAGGGAGACCCAGTACTTC.

In its sample, this clonotype was seen a few times. This rearrangement joins TRBV20-1 to TRBJ1-2; D gene uncertain. Per germline, CDR1 DFQATT and CDR2 SNEGSKA (reference sequence). V lost 6 bases to trimming and J lost 1 base, with 15 bases between them. The CDR3 is made up of 14 amino acids. CDR3: CSAALAPYNYGYTF. The DNA for the CDR3 is TGCAGTGCCGCACTAGCACCTTATAACTATGGCTACACCTTC.

Concerning this clonotype itself: The conserved phenylalanine or tryptophan normally closing the CDR3 is absent here, so this likely arose from a read error. CDR3 in amino acids: CSATLEQGLAITTSPDTQYS. CDR3 nucleotide sequence: TGCAGTGCTACGCTCGAACAGGGTTTAGCCATAACTACAAGTCCAGATACGCAGTATTCT. The gene calls are TRBV20-1 and TRBJ2-3, with a possible D match to TRBD1 (6 bases). The CDR3 spans 20 residues. The V and J ends lost 4 bases and 4 bases respectively, with 33 bases between them. Per the germline V gene, CDR1 is DFQATT and CDR2 is SNEGSKA (reference sequence).

This clonotype appeared a few times. In DNA, the CDR3 is TGTGCCAGCAGTGAAGTCAGGTCTGGCGGGGAGCTGTTTTTT. The encoded protein is CASSEVRSGGELFF. V usage is TRBV6-1 and J usage is TRBJ2-2; D unclear. Germline V gene sequence: CDR1 MNHNS, CDR2 SASEGT. Trimming stripped 1 base from V and 7 bases from J, with 10 bases between. The CDR3 has 14 residues.

The chain is built from TRBV20-1 and TRBJ1-1; D is ambiguous. Germline V CDR1 and CDR2: DFQATT, SNEGSKA (reference sequence). Between the trimmed V and J ends, which lost 2 bases and 2 bases, there was a span of 15 bases. This CDR3 is 15 amino acids long. The DNA of the CDR3 is TGCAGTGCTAGATATCGGTTGGGTCCCAACACTGAAGCTTTCTTT. Protein sequence: CSARYRLGPNTEAFF.

J is TRBJ2-2 and V is TRBV7-2; perhaps TRBD1 as D (5 bases). The CDR3 sequence is 17 residues long. Trimming shortened V by 2 bases and J by 4 bases, and 17 bases separated the two germline ends. Germline lookup yields CDR1 SGHTA and CDR2 FQGNSA. This CDR3 is CASSLLYRGAATGELFF. Written as DNA, the CDR3 is TGTGCCAGCAGCTTATTATATCGTGGGGCGGCCACCGGGGAGCTGTTTTTT.

The chain has TRBV7-2 and TRBJ1-1; no clear D. Germline CDR1 and CDR2: SGHTA and FQGNSA. The CDR3 loop spans 14 amino acids. The V end was cut by 2 bases, the J end by 1 base, with 8 bases between. CDR3 loop: CASSLRAENTEAFF. CDR3 coding DNA: TGTGCCAGCAGCTTAAGGGCGGAGAACACTGAAGCTTTCTTT.

This CDR3 is CSARDNSGRPDTQYF. CDR3 DNA sequence: TGCAGTGCTAGAGATAATAGCGGGAGACCCGATACGCAGTATTTT. V usage is TRBV20-1 and J usage is TRBJ2-3; 9 nucleotides agree with TRBD2. The ends lost 0 bases at V and 6 bases at J; junction bases unmatched: 7. This CDR3 has 15 amino acids. Germline CDR1 DFQATT, CDR2 SNEGSKA (reference sequence).

This chain connects TRBV6-2 or TRBV6-3 to TRBJ1-1; D is perhaps TRBD1 (6 bases). Trimming cost V 5 bases and J 0 bases, with 16 bases left between them. The V gene's germline CDR1 is MNHEY and CDR2 SVGEGT. The CDR3 is 16 residues long. The CDR3 DNA reads TGTGCCAGCAGTGACTATACAGGGAAAATGAACACTGAAGCTTTCTTT. Translating it yields CASSDYTGKMNTEAFF.

This chain connects TRBV4-3 to TRBJ2-7; the match to TRBD1 covers 7 bases. Per the germline V gene, CDR1 is LGHNA and CDR2 is YSLEER. CDR3 size: 13 residues. V shed 2 bases, J shed 5 bases, and the junction held 3 bases outside the gene matches. This CDR3 is CASSQTTGDEQYF. DNA of the CDR3: TGCGCCAGCAGCCAAACAACAGGGGACGAGCAGTACTTC.

The V call is TRBV5-1, the J call TRBJ2-5; 8 nucleotides align to TRBD1. With V trimmed by 3 bases and J by 2 bases, 6 bases remained unmatched. CDR1 is SGHRS, CDR2 YFSETQ, per germline. The CDR3 is 15 amino acids. CDR3 in amino acids: CASSSGTGKQETQYF. Here the CDR3 DNA reads TGCGCCAGCAGCTCTGGGACAGGAAAACAAGAGACCCAGTACTTC.

This clonotype has more than one count but fewer than ten. J is TRBJ2-7 and V is TRBV10-3, with 8 bases matching TRBD2. The CDR3 loop spans 16 amino acids. Germline V gene sequence: CDR1 ENHRY, CDR2 SYGVKD. The J segment lost 4 bases and the V segment lost 6 bases, leaving 14 bases of the junction unmatched. CDR3 residues: CAISAGGSGAAYEQYF. CDR3 bases: TGTGCCATCAGCGCCGGAGGTAGCGGGGCCGCTTACGAGCAGTACTTC.

The genes are TRBV18 and TRBJ2-7; D gene ambiguous. V was clipped by 2 bases and J by 2 bases, with 10 bases between them. CDR1 is KGHSH, CDR2 LQKENI, per germline. The CDR3 covers 14 residues. CDR3 nucleotide sequence: TGTGCCAGCTCACCAGGACGGACGACCTACGAGCAGTACTTC. This codes for CASSPGRTTYEQYF.